These 19 T cell receptor beta chains share one sample of origin, sequenced in a study of PD-L1 blockade in urothelial cancer. Here immunoSEQ multiplex PCR was the method, and the copy in TCRdb shows in-frame clones only, minus some. The sample records 30,000 to 45,000 clones, about four fifths being singletons. The time point denotes: peripheral blood 6 weeks after treatment start. The specimen was PBMCs, collected around atezolizumab (anti-PD-L1) treatment. The receptors here all came from a man aged 35-49 years with urothelial cancer.

The chain employs TRBV5-1 and TRBJ2-1; TRBD2 matches 10 bases. There are 15 residues in the CDR3. Germline V gene lookup returns CDR1 SGHRS and CDR2 YFSETQ. The V segment lost 1 base and the J segment 8 bases; nucleotides outside the gene matches: 6. The CDR3 nucleotides are TGCGCCAGCAGCTTGAGGTCTAGCGGGAGCGATGAGCAGTTCTTC. Its protein product is CASSLRSSGSDEQFF.

V usage is TRBV14 and J usage is TRBJ2-5, with 10 bases aligning to TRBD1. The CDR3 is 18 residues long. The germline V gene encodes CDR1 SGHDN and CDR2 FVKESK. The ends lost 3 bases at V and 5 bases at J; junction bases unmatched: 15. CDR3 loop: CASSHFNGTGAPEETQYF. Written as DNA, the CDR3 is TGTGCCAGCAGCCATTTCAACGGGACAGGGGCCCCGGAGGAGACCCAGTACTTC.

The V gene is TRBV9, the J gene TRBJ1-3; no definite D call. The CDR3 is made up of 14 amino acids. The germline V gene has CDR1 SGDLS and CDR2 YYNGEE. The V and J ends lost 4 bases and 6 bases respectively, with 14 bases between them. The CDR3: CASSPPGVINTIYF. The CDR3 nucleotides are TGTGCCAGCAGCCCCCCGGGAGTTATAAACACCATATATTTT.

This chain uses TRBV18 with TRBJ2-7, with 14 bases lining up with TRBD2. The CDR3 is 16 residues long. Germline lookup yields CDR1 KGHSH and CDR2 LQKENI. Trimming at V came to 3 bases and at J to 6 bases, leaving 7 bases not matched to a gene. CDR3 sequence: CASSPGTSGSSAEQYF. In nucleotides, the CDR3 is TGTGCCAGCTCACCCGGGACTAGCGGGAGCTCTGCCGAGCAGTACTTC. The full variable domain, its missing parts supplied by reference TRBV18 and TRBJ2-7, is NAGVMQNPRHLVRRRGQEARLRCSPMKGHSHVYWYRQLPEEGLKFMVYLQKENIIDESGMPKERFSAEFPKEGPSILRIQQVVRGDSAAYFCASSPGTSGSSAEQYFGPGTRLTVT.

The rearrangement links TRBV9 to TRBJ2-2; 7 nucleotides match TRBD2. The CDR3 runs 15 residues. Per the germline V gene, CDR1 is SGDLS and CDR2 is YYNGEE. V trimming: 0 bases; J trimming: 1 base; junction bases outside the gene matches: 0. DNA of the CDR3: TGTGCCAGCAGCGTAGGCGGGGGGAACACCGGGGAGCTGTTTTTT. This gives the protein CASSVGGGNTGELFF.

This chain uses TRBV19 with TRBJ1-5, with 10 bases lining up with TRBD1. The trim removed 9 bases at V and 7 bases at J, leaving 12 bases unmatched. This CDR3 spans 15 amino acids. Per germline, CDR1 LNHDA and CDR2 SQIVND (reference sequence). This CDR3 is CASETGQGLSQPQHF. The CDR3 region has the DNA TGTGCCAGCGAAACGGGACAGGGGCTCAGCCAGCCCCAGCATTTT.

This clone occurred a few times. The V gene is TRBV6-5, the J gene TRBJ1-5; D is uncertain. The CDR3 is made up of 14 amino acids. CDR1 and CDR2 (germline): MNHEY, SVGAGI. Trimming stripped 6 bases from V and 0 bases from J, with 9 bases between. CDR3 residues: CASREGLSNQPQHF. The DNA for the CDR3 is TGTGCCAGCAGAGAAGGACTTAGCAATCAGCCCCAGCATTTT.

This rearrangement joins TRBV7-6 to TRBJ2-7; 12 nucleotides match TRBD2. CDR1 and CDR2 from the germline V gene are SGHVS and FNYEAQ. The V gene end was trimmed by 2 bases and the J gene end by 6 bases; junction bases not matched to a gene: 2. The CDR3 extends over 14 amino acids. The CDR3 DNA sequence: TGTGCCAGCAGCTTACTAGCGGGAGGGCTCGAGCAGTACTTC. This sequence encodes CASSLLAGGLEQYF. The full variable domain, rest sourced from reference TRBV7-6 and TRBJ2-7, is GAGVSQSPRYKVTKRGQDVALRCDPISGHVSLYWYRQALGQGPEFLTYFNYEAQQDKSGLPNDRFSAERPEGSISTLTIQRTEQRDSAMYRCASSLLAGGLEQYFGPGTRLTVT.

J is TRBJ2-5 and V is TRBV27, with D perhaps matching TRBD2 (5 bases). V was shortened by 6 bases and J by 5 bases, with 13 bases between the two germline ends. The CDR3 has 13 amino acids. In germline, CDR1 is MNHEY, CDR2 SMNVEV (reference sequence). CDR3 sequence reads: CASRMTITETQYF. The CDR3 DNA reads TGTGCCAGCAGAATGACTATTACGGAGACCCAGTACTTC.

The V gene is TRBV9, the J gene TRBJ2-3; D is possibly TRBD1 (5 bases). The germline V gene encodes CDR1 SGDLS and CDR2 YYNGEE. The CDR3 spans 15 residues. Trimming removed 2 bases at V and 1 base at J, with 11 bases between. CDR3 protein: CASSVMGLGTDTQYF. CDR3 nucleotides: TGTGCCAGCAGCGTCATGGGGCTCGGCACAGATACGCAGTATTTT.

The chain combines TRBV6-4 with TRBJ2-1; TRBD2 aligns across 9 bases. V dropped 6 bases and J dropped 5; count of bases not matched to a gene: 8. The CDR3 extends over 15 amino acids. From germline, CDR1 is MRHNA and CDR2 SNTAGT. The CDR3 DNA reads TGTGCCAGCAGCAGTCTAGCGGGACTTAACAATGAGCAGTTCTTC. Encoded protein: CASSSLAGLNNEQFF.

The chain employs TRBV18 and TRBJ1-2, with 9 bases matching TRBD1. The CDR3 runs 14 residues. Germline trimming cut 1 base from V and 8 bases from J; bases unmatched to any gene: 5. The V gene's germline CDR1 is KGHSH and CDR2 LQKENI. CDR3 nucleotide sequence: TGTGCCAGCTCACCACAAAGGACAGGGGACGGCTACACCTTC. As protein: CASSPQRTGDGYTF.

The chain is built from TRBV5-8 and TRBJ2-7; D might be TRBD2 (5 bases). V lost 0 bases, J lost 7 bases, and 20 bases lay in between. Germline V CDR1 and CDR2: SGHTS, YDEGEE. CDR3 size: 16 residues. The CDR3 spells CASSLAIETGTGEQYF. CDR3 bases: TGTGCCAGCAGCTTGGCGATCGAAACGGGTACGGGGGAGCAGTACTTC.

V gene TRBV5-5 combines with J gene TRBJ2-5, with 10 bases identical to TRBD1. With V trimmed by 0 bases and J by 2 bases, 7 bases remained unmatched. CDR1 and CDR2 from the germline V gene are SGHKS and YYEKEE (reference sequence). The CDR3 is made up of 17 amino acids. The CDR3 sequence: CASSLDIGTGVQETQYF. Written as DNA, the CDR3 is TGTGCCAGCAGCTTGGATATTGGGACAGGGGTGCAAGAGACCCAGTACTTC.

The V call is TRBV19, the J call TRBJ1-1; 10 nucleotides match TRBD1. There are 14 residues in the CDR3. Germline CDR1 LNHDA, CDR2 SQIVND (reference sequence). CDR3 coding DNA: TGTGCGACCATAGAGACCCGACAGGGGGCAGGAGCTTTCTTT. Its protein is CATIETRQGAGAFF.

This chain joins TRBV9 and TRBJ2-5; possible D gene TRBD2, 5 bases. Germline CDR1 SGDLS, CDR2 YYNGEE. V lost 0 bases, J lost 4 bases, and 16 bases lay in between. The CDR3 totals 16 residues. CDR3 in amino acids: CASSVELEFGGETQYF. DNA for the CDR3: TGTGCCAGCAGCGTAGAACTAGAGTTTGGTGGAGAGACCCAGTACTTC.

This clone was counted a few times. This chain joins TRBV28 and TRBJ2-7, with 10 bases aligning to TRBD2. Trimming at V came to 5 bases and at J to 1 base, leaving 5 bases not matched to a gene. CDR3 length equals 15 residues. Germline values: CDR1 MDHEN, CDR2 SYDVKM. This chain's CDR3 is CASSPGTSVSYEQYF. Here the CDR3 DNA reads TGTGCCAGCAGTCCCGGGACTAGCGTGTCCTACGAGCAGTACTTC.

This chain uses TRBV29-1 with TRBJ1-2; D remains ambiguous. The V and J ends lost 7 bases and 6 bases respectively, with 3 bases between them. The CDR3 has 8 residues. Germline V gene lookup returns CDR1 SQVTM and CDR2 ANQGSEA. The CDR3 nucleotides are TGCAGCGCGGATGGCTACACCTTC. Translating it yields CSADGYTF.

This rearrangement joins TRBV4-1 to TRBJ2-2; D perhaps matches TRBD1 (6 bases). The CDR3 has 16 residues. The V gene's germline CDR1 is MGHRA and CDR2 YSYEKL. The V gene lost 0 bases and the J gene lost 5 bases, with 13 bases spanning the gap. This CDR3 is CASSQEGGRRTGELFF. CDR3 nucleotide sequence: TGCGCCAGCAGCCAAGAAGGGGGACGGCGAACCGGGGAGCTGTTTTTT.